This T cell receptor beta chain was identified during a study of cytomegalovirus exposure and HLA in healthy donors. 13 Jbeta primers and 60 Vbeta primers were used for the PCR. Libraries were prepared by immunoSEQ multiplex PCR; TCRdb keeps only in-frame clonotypes and omits some of them. Of 110,000 to 150,000 clones listed, 68% are singletons. V lost 2 bases, J lost 1 base, and 17 bases stayed unmatched. Looked up from germline, CDR1 is SGHVS and CDR2 is FQNEAQ. The CDR3 length is 20 residues. This clone was detected only a few times. The sequencing sample was made of PBMCs. The chain combines TRBV7-8 with TRBJ2-7; 10 bases map to TRBD2. The receptor was derived from a man in his sixties in good health and CMV-seronegative. The CDR3 loop reads CASSLRKRASGSGLSYEQYF. The CDR3 bases are TGTGCCAGCAGCTTAAGGAAAAGGGCTAGCGGGAGCGGGCTATCCTACGAGCAGTACTTC.